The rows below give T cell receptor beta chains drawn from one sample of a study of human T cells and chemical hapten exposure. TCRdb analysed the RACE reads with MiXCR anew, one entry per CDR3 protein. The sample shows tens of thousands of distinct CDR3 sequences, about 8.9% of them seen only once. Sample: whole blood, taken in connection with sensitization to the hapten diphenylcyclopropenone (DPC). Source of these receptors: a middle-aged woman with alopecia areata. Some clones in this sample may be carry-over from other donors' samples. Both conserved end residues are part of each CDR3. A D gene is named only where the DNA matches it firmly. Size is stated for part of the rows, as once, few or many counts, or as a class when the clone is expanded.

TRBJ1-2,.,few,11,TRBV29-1,CSTRGDYGYTF,TGCAGCACCAGGGGAGACTATGGCTACACCTTC
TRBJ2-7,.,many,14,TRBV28,CASSFVQGFYEQYF,TGTGCCAGCAGTTTTGTTCAGGGTTTCTACGAGCAGTACTTC
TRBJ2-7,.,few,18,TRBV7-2,CASSLVGGTGTASYEQYF,TGTGCCAGCAGCTTAGTGGGGGGGACAGGCACGGCCTCCTACGAGCAGTACTTC
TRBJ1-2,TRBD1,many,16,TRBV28,CASSLSGQGMVYGYTF,TGTGCCAGCAGTTTATCGGGACAGGGCATGGTCTATGGCTACACCTTC
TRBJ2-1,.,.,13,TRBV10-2,CASSEGGYNEQFF,TGCGCCAGCAGTGAGGGGGGTTACAATGAGCAGTTCTTC
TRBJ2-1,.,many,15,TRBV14,CASSPSYYSYNEQFF,TGTGCCAGCAGCCCCTCATACTACTCCTACAATGAGCAGTTCTTC
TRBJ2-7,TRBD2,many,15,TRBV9,CASSVSGGMGNQQYF,TGTGCCAGCAGCGTTAGCGGGGGGATGGGCAATCAGCAGTACTTC
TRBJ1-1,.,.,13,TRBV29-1,CSVMDDRNTEAFF,TGCAGCGTTATGGATGATCGGAACACTGAAGCTTTCTTT
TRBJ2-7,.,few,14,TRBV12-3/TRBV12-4,CASSLVRASYEQYF,TGTGCCAGCAGTTTGGTACGGGCCTCCTACGAGCAGTACTTC
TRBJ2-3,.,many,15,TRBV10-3,CAISEGLGVTDTQYF,TGTGCCATCAGTGAGGGTCTGGGGGTCACAGATACGCAGTATTTT
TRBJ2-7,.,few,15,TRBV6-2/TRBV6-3,CASSFRLGLSTEQYF,TGTGCCAGCAGTTTTCGGCTCGGGTTGAGCACGGAGCAGTACTTC
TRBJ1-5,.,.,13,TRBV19,CASSILVDQPQHF,TGTGCCAGTAGTATACTGGTTGATCAGCCCCAGCATTTT
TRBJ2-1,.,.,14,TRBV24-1,CATSDPSHYNEQFF,TGTGCCACCAGTGACCCCTCCCATTACAATGAGCAGTTCTTC
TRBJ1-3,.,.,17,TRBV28,CASSPHRDPRSENTIYF,TGTGCCAGCAGTCCCCACAGGGACCCTCGCTCTGAAAACACCATATATTTT
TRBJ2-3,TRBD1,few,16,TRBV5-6,CASSRRDRDVPDTQYF,TGTGCCAGCAGCCGACGGGACAGGGACGTCCCAGATACGCAGTATTTT
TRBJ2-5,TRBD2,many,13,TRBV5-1,CASSFGLEETQYF,TGCGCCAGCAGCTTCGGACTAGAGGAGACCCAGTACTTC
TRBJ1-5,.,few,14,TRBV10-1,CASSPELNNQPQHF,TGCGCCAGCAGTCCCGAGTTGAACAATCAGCCCCAGCATTTT
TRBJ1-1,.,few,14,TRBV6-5,CASSYQPWTPEAFF,TGTGCCAGCAGTTACCAACCGTGGACGCCCGAAGCTTTCTTT
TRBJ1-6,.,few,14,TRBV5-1,CASCEQPSNSPLHF,TGCGCCAGCTGCGAGCAGCCATCTAATTCACCCCTCCACTTT
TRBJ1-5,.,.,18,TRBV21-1,CASSARKTDYHSNQPQHF,TGTGCCAGCAGCGCCCGAAAGACGGACTACCATAGCAATCAGCCCCAGCATTTT
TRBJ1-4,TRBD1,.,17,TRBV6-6,CASSYRTGTGGNEKLFF,TGTGCCAGCAGTTACCGGACCGGGACAGGGGGCAACGAAAAACTGTTTTTT
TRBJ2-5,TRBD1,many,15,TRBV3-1,CASSPLGQVFETQYF,TGTGCCAGCAGCCCGCTGGGACAGGTCTTCGAGACCCAGTACTTC
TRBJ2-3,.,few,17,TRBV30,CAWSVLLGTYSTDTQYF,TGTGCCTGGAGTGTACTCCTGGGCACGTATAGCACAGATACGCAGTATTTT
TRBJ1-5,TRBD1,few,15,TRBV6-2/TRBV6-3,CASSYPNRDRGPQHF,TGTGCCAGCAGTTACCCCAACCGGGACAGGGGGCCCCAGCATTTT
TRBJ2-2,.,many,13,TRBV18,CASSPPGAGELFF,TGTGCCAGCTCACCCCCAGGGGCCGGGGAGCTGTTTTTT
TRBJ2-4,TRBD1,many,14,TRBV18,CASQGAVAKNIQYF,TGTGCCAGCCAGGGGGCAGTAGCCAAAAACATTCAGTACTTC
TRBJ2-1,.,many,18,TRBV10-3,CAISEGPGGRGVSNEQFF,TGTGCCATCAGTGAGGGACCCGGGGGGCGCGGTGTCTCCAATGAGCAGTTCTTC
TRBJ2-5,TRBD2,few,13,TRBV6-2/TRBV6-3,CASRTSGQETQYF,TGTGCCAGTAGGACTAGCGGCCAAGAGACCCAGTACTTC
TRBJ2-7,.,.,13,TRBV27,CASRLSRAREQYF,TGTGCCAGCAGATTAAGTAGGGCAAGGGAGCAGTACTTC